This entry features one T cell receptor (beta chain) sequence. The target antigen is unknown. This specimen comes from a study of cytomegalovirus exposure and HLA in healthy donors. Study findings and constraints: According to a subsequent analysis, TCR clusters from the first cohort were inclined to appear together in the 120 validation repertoires.

Clones were sequenced by immunoSEQ multiplex PCR, and TCRdb holds only the in-frame ones, with some missing. The sample holds around 80,000 clones, roughly 96% seen once. Trimming at V came to 7 bases and at J to 2 bases, leaving 4 bases not matched to a gene. CDR1 SGHAT and CDR2 FQNNGV come from the germline V gene. This CDR3 has 13 residues. J is TRBJ1-1 and V is TRBV11-2, with 7 bases lining up with TRBD1. The TCR comes from a woman aged 18-29 years in good health and CMV-seronegative. Input material: PBMCs. The CDR3 region is CASTRDRNTEAFF. The CDR3 DNA reads TGTGCCAGCACCAGGGACAGAAACACTGAAGCTTTCTTT.